This T cell receptor beta chain was sequenced for a study of cytomegalovirus exposure and HLA in healthy donors (dated by TCRdb to between 2016 and 2019). The study in broad terms: In an earlier analysis of under 600 of the donors, 250 to 350 Gb of sequence data and approximately 120 million unique TCR beta sequences from about 190 million T cells were reported. The study used immunosequencing to profile the T cell repertoires of more than 650 subjects and linked those repertoires to cytomegalovirus serostatus. Rather than drawing on any new phenotypic data, the later analysis identified candidate immune exposures from TCR beta sequences and the way those sequences occurred across donors. The study aimed to test whether cataloging public T cell receptors could reveal signatures of past pathogen exposure. The genetic ancestry cluster associated with self-reported Caucasian donors included 81% of the roughly 400 genotyped donors. In a later genetic analysis, genome-wide SNP genotypes for 398 of the 666 donors were used, and that subset was treated as a discovery cohort. A later analysis re-examined previously published TCR beta repertoires from roughly 650 donors and added high-resolution HLA genotyping to investigate patterns of TCR occurrence. Four to six DR-DQ haplotypes were handled as single units for association and clustering, since linkage in the cohort was strong. Among roughly 400 genotyped donors of the cohort, an average of approximately 220,000 unique TCR beta nucleotide sequences was sequenced per donor, of which about 19% were non-productive. Besides the first cohort of roughly 700 subjects, a separate validation cohort made up of 90 to 150 different subjects was used. An earlier analysis of approximately 500 of the donors applied high-throughput TCR beta sequencing to assess whether each TCR beta V gene segment acted as functional or pseudogenic. High-throughput TCR immunosequencing, statistical association of individual TCRs with disease status, and machine learning were combined to predict cytomegalovirus infection status. Roughly 300 gigabases of sequencing data and approximately 85 million unique TCR sequences were included in an early release covering under 650 HLA-typed donors. Alongside the repertoire data, information on donor age, sex, ethnicity and CMV serostatus was compiled. Class I and class II HLA loci were covered by the typing at four-digit resolution. Typing coverage varied by locus: roughly 620-630 donors for A, B, C, DRB1 and DQB1; more than 500 for DQA1; some 610 for DPA1; 400 to 480 for DPB1. All discovery cohort repertoires had been generated using a single sequencing platform. General findings and caveats noted by the study authors: A few of the identified cytomegalovirus-associated TCR beta chains were confirmed in vitro to be specific for cytomegalovirus antigens. A further reported finding was that TCR beta sequences accurately predicted the HLA-A and HLA-B alleles for most subjects in the first cohort. The cohort was sequenced for TCR beta chains only, and without alpha or paired-chain data the features that could be detected were limited. Compared with the roughly 670-donor mean, donors in an Asian-associated ancestry cluster had fewer N-insertions in productive TCRs, according to a later genetic analysis. The classifier was reported to diagnose cytomegalovirus status with high specificity and sensitivity in both the original and validation cohorts. Some IMGT-functional V segments, including TRBV6-2 and TRBV6-3, could not be told apart with the 87-base-pair reads, so those segments were excluded. Most CMV-associated TCR beta chains appeared to be HLA-restricted in a later analysis, and the HLA associations seemed to be driven largely by CMV exposure. In an earlier analysis of around 600 of the donors, most TCR beta V segments appeared in productive rearrangements about 87% or about 30% of the time, broadly matching IMGT annotations. A later analysis reported that several top co-occurrence clusters appeared linked to parvovirus B19, influenza, CMV and Epstein-Barr virus. Over 15 rarely observed V segments, including chromosome 9 orphons, were excluded from the earlier analysis of several hundred of the donors because counts were too low. A cluster of highly shared sequence variants was judged likely to represent a technical artifact of the sequencing pipeline. HLA typing was unavailable for some donors at each locus, so association tests used only the typed subset. CMV serostatus was the only immune exposure information available for the cohort. Linkage disequilibrium might explain the correlated functional status among segregating V segments, but an unknown experimental factor could not be ruled out. It was suggested by the authors that the approach could potentially be generalized to other disease states and immunological phenotypes. V-gene and J-gene trimming of TCR beta chains was associated with a missense DCLRE1C variant in a later genetic analysis, and the association was replicated in an independent cohort. In a later analysis, some 18,000 TCR beta sequences were associated with specific HLA alleles at a false discovery rate of 0.05. Roughly uniform sequencing depth across donors was assumed in presence/absence analyses, although this assumption may not hold. The study listed around 160 TCR beta chains as associated with cytomegalovirus. According to a later analysis, TCR association rates differed among HLA loci, with DRB1 alleles showing the most associated TCRs and HLA-C alleles showing the fewest. In a later analysis, HLA-associated TCR beta chains were found to be more clonally expanded and to have lower generation probabilities than equally common non-associated chains. Most TCR sequences were seen in very few donors, while some public TCRs were found in many individuals. Strong co-occurrence of HLA alleles, especially DR and DQ, made assigning TCR associations to individual alleles difficult.

The cohort was made up of approximately 700 healthy bone marrow donors. At the time of sampling, every cohort member was nominally healthy, though immune exposures that went unrecorded were likely present. The donor tested CMV seropositive, placing the donor among the approximately 310 seropositive members of the cohort. A peripheral blood sample was provided by each donor, and peripheral blood mononuclear cells were used for TCR beta sequencing. The Qiagen DNeasy Blood Extraction Kit was used to extract genomic DNA from the blood cell samples. With regard to this clone: This clone's antigen is unknown. There are no base qualities to consult, and no much larger clone falls within one base.

Library prep was done by the immunoSEQ multiplex PCR assay. For the multiplex PCR, a mixture combining 60 forward primers for TCR Vbeta segments and 13 reverse primers for TCR Jbeta segments was used. Amplification of the CDR3 region of rearranged TCR beta genes was performed with a multiplex PCR assay on genomic DNA. On the Illumina HiSeq System, the amplified TCR beta libraries were sequenced as 87-base-pair reads. The original methods were these. A later analysis counted approximately 74 million unique TCR beta chains across the 650 to 700 repertoires, and 10 million to 11 million of these chains were shared by at least two donors. A nearest-neighbor algorithm error-corrected the raw reads and collapsed the reads into unique sequences, merging closely related sequences to remove PCR and sequencing errors. Alignment of CDR3 sequences to IMGT reference sequences was used to assign V, D and J gene segments. For a sequence to be retained, a match of at least six nucleotides was required to both a V gene segment and a J gene segment. Rearrangements were classified as productive when the CDR3 lacked stop codons and remained in frame with V and J, and all other rearrangements were classified as non-productive. Following IMGT convention, CDR3 was defined as the stretch from the second conserved V-encoded cysteine up to the conserved J-encoded phenylalanine. The earlier analysis of 450 to 750 of the donors excluded any sequence lacking an unambiguous match to a single V gene segment. In an earlier analysis of 450 to 750 of the donors, a V segment was called functional when productive rearrangements were above 56.7%, and segregating when the standard deviation between donors exceeded 5%. A statistical classification framework was developed to diagnose cytomegalovirus status using the catalog of TCR beta chain sequences. V and J gene assignment, in a later analysis, came from comparing TCR nucleotide sequences with IMGT/GENE-DB human TR gene sequences. Using the TCRdist pipeline, a later analysis assigned CDR3 sequences along with most-parsimonious VDJ recombination scenarios. A later analysis defined each TCR beta chain by its CDR3 amino acid sequence plus V-gene family, and excluded reads lacking a unique V-gene family. To address suspected cross-contamination and a sequencing artifact, a later analysis removed under 600 highly shared, low-generation-probability nucleotide sequences. In a later analysis, a clonal expansion index for each public chain was calculated from normalized within-repertoire ranks of inferred template counts. In a later analysis, generation probabilities were computed with a VDJ recombination model fitted to out-of-frame rearrangements, and the resulting probabilities were checked against IGoR. A later analysis scored TCR-TCR, TCR-HLA and TCR-CMV co-occurrence with hypergeometric tests, applying a repertoire-size bias correction to TCR pairs. A later analysis estimated false discovery rates by permuting HLA or CMV assignments 20 times. In a later analysis, co-occurring TCRs were grouped with DBSCAN, and TCRdist sequence similarity was added when clustering was performed within HLA-allele-positive subsets. Repertoires with fewer than 30,000 or more than 120,000 public chains were left out of co-occurrence clustering, as were four to six repertoires with anomalous nucleotide sharing. TCRdb provides this immuneACCESS table in a form limited to in-frame rearrangements. Some clones are lacking; in checked studies, under half of them reflect an unresolved V gene, and why the rest are absent is not known. V and J calls plus clone size are reproduced from that table; the DNA served to infer D and trimming. The sample includes approximately 110,000 clones, with 73% observed a single time. The top ten clones comprise approximately 4.3% of the sample.

From V the trimming removes 0 bases and from J it removes 7 bases, while the gene matches leave 12 bases of the junction unaccounted for. From its cysteine to its phenylalanine, the CDR3 spans 17 amino acids. Of all the DNA, just the CDR3 is kept, 51 bases in frame from base 1. CDR1 SGHNT and CDR2 YYREEE are derived from the germline V gene (reference sequence). The TCR comes from a man aged 60 to 75 in good health and CMV-seropositive. This chain joins TRBV5-4 to TRBJ2-2, with 7 bases matching TRBD1. The sequenced material came from PBMCs. The nucleotides are TGTGCCAGCAGCTTGGAAGGGGGCCCGAATATATTCGGGGAGCTGTTTTTT. This encodes CASSLEGGPNIFGELFF.